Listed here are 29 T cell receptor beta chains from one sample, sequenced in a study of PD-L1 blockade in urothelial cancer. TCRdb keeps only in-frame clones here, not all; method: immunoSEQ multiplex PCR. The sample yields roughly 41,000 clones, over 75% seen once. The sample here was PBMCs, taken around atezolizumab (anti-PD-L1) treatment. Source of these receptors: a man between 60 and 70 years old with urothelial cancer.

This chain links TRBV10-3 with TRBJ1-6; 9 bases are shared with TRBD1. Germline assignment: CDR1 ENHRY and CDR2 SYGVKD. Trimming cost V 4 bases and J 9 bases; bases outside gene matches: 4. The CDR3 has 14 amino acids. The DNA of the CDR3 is TGTGCCATCAGTGGAACAGGGGGCACTTCACCCCTCCACTTT. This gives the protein CAISGTGGTSPLHF.

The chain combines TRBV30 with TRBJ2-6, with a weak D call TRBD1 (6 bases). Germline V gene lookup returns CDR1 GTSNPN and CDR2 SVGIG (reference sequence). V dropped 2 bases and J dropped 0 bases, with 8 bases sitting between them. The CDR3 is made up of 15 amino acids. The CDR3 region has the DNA TGTGCCTGGAGTTCAGGGGTCTCTGGGGCCAACGTCCTGACTTTC. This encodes CAWSSGVSGANVLTF. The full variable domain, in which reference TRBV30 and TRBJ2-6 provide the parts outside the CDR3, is SQTIHQWPATLVQPVGSPLSLECTVEGTSNPNLYWYRQAAGRGLQLLFYSVGIGQISSEVPQNLSASRPQDRQFILSSKKLLLSDSGFYLCAWSSGVSGANVLTFGAGSRLTVL.

In nucleotides, the CDR3 is TGTGCCAGCCACCCGATCCACCCGAGCGATTCGGGCGAGCAGTACTTC. Translation gives CASHPIHPSDSGEQYF. The chain employs TRBV28 and TRBJ2-7; D is ambiguous. CDR1 is MDHEN and CDR2 is SYDVKM in the germline V gene. The CDR3 runs to 16 residues. The V gene lost 8 bases and the J gene lost 6 bases, with 26 bases spanning the gap.

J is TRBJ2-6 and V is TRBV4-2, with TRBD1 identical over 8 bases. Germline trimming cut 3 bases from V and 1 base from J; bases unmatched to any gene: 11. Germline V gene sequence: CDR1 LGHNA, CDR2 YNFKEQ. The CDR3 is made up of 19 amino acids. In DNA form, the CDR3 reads TGTGCCAGCAGCCAGGTCTACCGGGACAGGATTTCTGGGGCCAACGTCCTGACTTTC. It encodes CASSQVYRDRISGANVLTF.

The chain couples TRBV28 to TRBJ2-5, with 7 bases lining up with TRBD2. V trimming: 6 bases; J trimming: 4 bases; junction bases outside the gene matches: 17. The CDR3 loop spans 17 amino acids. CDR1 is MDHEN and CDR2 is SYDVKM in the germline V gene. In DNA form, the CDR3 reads TGTGCCAGCAGCTCCGTTGGGGCGGGGGTGGGAAGAGAGACCCAGTACTTC. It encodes CASSSVGAGVGRETQYF.

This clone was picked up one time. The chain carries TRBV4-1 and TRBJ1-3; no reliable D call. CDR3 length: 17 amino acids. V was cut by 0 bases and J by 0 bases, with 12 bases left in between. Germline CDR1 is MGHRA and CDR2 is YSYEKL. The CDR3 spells CASSQEEGIPSGNTIYF. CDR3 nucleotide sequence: TGCGCCAGCAGCCAAGAAGAGGGTATACCCTCTGGAAACACCATATATTTT.

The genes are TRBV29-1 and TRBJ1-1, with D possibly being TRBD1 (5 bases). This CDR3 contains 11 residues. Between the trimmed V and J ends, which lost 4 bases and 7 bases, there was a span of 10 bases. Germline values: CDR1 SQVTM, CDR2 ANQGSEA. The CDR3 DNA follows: TGCAGCGTTGCCTCAGGGATTGAAGCTTTCTTT. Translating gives CSVASGIEAFF. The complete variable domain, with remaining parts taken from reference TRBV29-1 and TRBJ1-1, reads SAVISQKPSRDICQRGTSLTIQCQVDSQVTMMFWYRQQPGQSLTLIATANQGSEATYESGFVIDKFPISRPNLTFSTLTVSNMSPEDSSIYLCSVASGIEAFFGQGTRLTVV.

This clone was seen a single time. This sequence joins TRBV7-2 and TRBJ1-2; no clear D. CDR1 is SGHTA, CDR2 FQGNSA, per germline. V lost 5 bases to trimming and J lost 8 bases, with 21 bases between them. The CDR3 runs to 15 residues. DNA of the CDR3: TGTGCCAGCAGCCCAGGAGGCAGCTATCTGTCCGGCTACACCTTC. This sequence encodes CASSPGGSYLSGYTF. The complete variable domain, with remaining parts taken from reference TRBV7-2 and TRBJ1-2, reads GAGVSQSPSNKVTEKGKDVELRCDPISGHTALYWYRQSLGQGLEFLIYFQGNSAPDKSGLPSDRFSAERTGGSVSTLTIQRTQQEDSAVYLCASSPGGSYLSGYTFGSGTRLTVV.

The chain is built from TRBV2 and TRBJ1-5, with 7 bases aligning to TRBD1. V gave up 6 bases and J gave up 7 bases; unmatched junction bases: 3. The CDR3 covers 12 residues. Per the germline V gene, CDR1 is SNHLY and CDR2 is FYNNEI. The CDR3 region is CASRTGYQPQHF. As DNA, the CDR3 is TGTGCCAGCAGGACAGGGTACCAGCCCCAGCATTTT.

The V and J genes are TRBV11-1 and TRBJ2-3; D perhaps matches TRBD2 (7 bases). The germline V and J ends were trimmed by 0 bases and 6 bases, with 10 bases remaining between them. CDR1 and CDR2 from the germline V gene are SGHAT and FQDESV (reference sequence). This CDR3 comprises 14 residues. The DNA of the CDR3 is TGTGCCAGCAGCTTAGCAGGGGGGGGCGATACGCAGTATTTT. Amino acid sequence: CASSLAGGGDTQYF.

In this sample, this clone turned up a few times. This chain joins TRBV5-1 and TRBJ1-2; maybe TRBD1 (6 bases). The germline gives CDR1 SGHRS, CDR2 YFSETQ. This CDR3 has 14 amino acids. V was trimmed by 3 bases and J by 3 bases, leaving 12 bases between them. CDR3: CASSYTTGHYGYTF. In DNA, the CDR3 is TGCGCCAGCAGCTACACGACAGGCCACTATGGCTACACCTTC.

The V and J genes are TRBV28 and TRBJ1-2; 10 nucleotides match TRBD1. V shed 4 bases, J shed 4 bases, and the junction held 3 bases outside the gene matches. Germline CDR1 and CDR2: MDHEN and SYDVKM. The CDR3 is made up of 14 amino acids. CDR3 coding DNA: TGTGCCAGCAGTTCGGGGGACAGGGGCTATGGCTACACCTTC. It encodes CASSSGDRGYGYTF.

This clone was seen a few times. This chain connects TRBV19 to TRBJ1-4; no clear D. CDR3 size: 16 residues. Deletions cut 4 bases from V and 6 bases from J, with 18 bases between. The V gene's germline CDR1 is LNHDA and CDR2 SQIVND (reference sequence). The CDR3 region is CASSTPTGNMDEKLFF. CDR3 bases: TGTGCCAGTAGTACGCCGACCGGGAATATGGATGAAAAACTGTTTTTT.

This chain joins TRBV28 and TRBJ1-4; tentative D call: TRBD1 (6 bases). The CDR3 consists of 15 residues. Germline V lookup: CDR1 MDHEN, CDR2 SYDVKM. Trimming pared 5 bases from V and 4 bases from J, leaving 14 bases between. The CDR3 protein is CASSTRTVNNEKLFF. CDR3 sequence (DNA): TGTGCCAGCAGTACACGGACAGTGAATAATGAAAAACTGTTTTTT. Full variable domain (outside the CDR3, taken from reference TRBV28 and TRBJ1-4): DVKVTQSSRYLVKRTGEKVFLECVQDMDHENMFWYRQDPGLGLRLIYFSYDVKMKEKGDIPEGYSVSREKKERFSLILESASTNQTSMYLCASSTRTVNNEKLFFGSGTQLSVL.

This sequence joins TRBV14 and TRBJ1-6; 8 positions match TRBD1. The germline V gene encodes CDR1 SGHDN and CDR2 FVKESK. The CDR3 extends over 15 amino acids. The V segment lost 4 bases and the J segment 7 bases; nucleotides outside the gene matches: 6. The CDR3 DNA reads TGTGCCAGCAGCCCCGGGACAGGTTTCAATTCACCCCTCCACTTT. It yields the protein CASSPGTGFNSPLHF.

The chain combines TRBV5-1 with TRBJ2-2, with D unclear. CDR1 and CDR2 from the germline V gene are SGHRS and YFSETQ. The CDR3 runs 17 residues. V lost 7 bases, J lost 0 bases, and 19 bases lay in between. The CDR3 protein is CASHQTDGFANTGELFF. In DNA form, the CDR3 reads TGCGCCAGCCATCAAACCGACGGGTTCGCGAACACCGGGGAGCTGTTTTTT.

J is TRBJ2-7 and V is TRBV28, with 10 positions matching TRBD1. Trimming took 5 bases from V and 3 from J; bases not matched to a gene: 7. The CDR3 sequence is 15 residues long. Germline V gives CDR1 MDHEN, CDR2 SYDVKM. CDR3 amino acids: CASSPPTGGDYEQYF. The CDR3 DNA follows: TGTGCCAGCAGTCCTCCGACAGGGGGCGACTACGAGCAGTACTTC.

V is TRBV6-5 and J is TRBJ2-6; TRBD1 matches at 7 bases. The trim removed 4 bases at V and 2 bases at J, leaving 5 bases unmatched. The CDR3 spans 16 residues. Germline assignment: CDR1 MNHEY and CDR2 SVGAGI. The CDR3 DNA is TGTGCCAGCAGTTTACTCGGGACAGCTGGGGCCAACGTCCTGACTTTC. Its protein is CASSLLGTAGANVLTF.

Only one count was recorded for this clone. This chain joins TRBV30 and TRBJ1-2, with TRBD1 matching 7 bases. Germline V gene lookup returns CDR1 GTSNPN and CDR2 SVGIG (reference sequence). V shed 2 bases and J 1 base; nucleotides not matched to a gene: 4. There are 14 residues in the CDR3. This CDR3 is CAWSSGQVNYGYTF. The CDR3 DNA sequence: TGTGCCTGGAGTAGCGGACAGGTTAACTATGGCTACACCTTC.

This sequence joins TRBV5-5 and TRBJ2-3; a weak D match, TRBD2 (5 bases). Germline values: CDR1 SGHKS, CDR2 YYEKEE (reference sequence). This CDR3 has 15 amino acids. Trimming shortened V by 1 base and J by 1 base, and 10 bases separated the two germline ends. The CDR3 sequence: CASSLRGMGTDTQYF. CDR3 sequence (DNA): TGTGCCAGCAGCTTGCGGGGTATGGGCACAGATACGCAGTATTTT.

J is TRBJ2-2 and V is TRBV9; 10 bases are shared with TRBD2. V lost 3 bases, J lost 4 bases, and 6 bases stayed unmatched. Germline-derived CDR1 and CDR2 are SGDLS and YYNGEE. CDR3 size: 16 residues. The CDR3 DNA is TGTGCCAGCAGCGGTAGCGGGGGGTCTGCCACCGGGGAGCTGTTTTTT. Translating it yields CASSGSGGSATGELFF. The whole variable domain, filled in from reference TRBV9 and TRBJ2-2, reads DSGVTQTPKHLITATGQRVTLRCSPRSGDLSVYWYQQSLDQGLQFLIQYYNGEERAKGNILERFSAQQFPDLHSELNLSSLELGDSALYFCASSGSGGSATGELFFGEGSRLTVL.

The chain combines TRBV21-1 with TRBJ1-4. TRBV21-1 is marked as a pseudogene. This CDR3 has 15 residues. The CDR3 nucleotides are TGTGCCAGCCCAAAGGGAGGGGAGACTAATGAAAAACTGTTTTTT. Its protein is CASPKGGETNEKLFF.

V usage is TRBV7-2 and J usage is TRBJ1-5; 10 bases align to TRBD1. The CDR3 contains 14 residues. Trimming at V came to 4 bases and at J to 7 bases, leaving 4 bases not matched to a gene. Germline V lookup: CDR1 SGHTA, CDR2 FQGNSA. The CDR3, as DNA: TGTGCCAGCAGCTCGAGGACAGGGGGACAGCCCCAGCATTTT. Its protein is CASSSRTGGQPQHF.

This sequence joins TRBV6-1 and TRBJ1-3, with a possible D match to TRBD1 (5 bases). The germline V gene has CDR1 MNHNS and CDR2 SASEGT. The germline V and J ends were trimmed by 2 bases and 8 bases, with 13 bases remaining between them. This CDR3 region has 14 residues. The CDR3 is CASSERPGRHTIYF. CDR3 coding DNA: TGTGCCAGCAGTGAAAGGCCAGGGAGGCACACCATATATTTT.

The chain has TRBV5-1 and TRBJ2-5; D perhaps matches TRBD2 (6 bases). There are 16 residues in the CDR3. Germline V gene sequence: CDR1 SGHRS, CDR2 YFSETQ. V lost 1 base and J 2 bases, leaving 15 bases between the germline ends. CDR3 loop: CASSLMGSGGQETQYF. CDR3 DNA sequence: TGCGCCAGCAGCTTGATGGGTTCTGGAGGGCAAGAGACCCAGTACTTC. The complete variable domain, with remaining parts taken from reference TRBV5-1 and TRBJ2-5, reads KAGVTQTPRYLIKTRGQQVTLSCSPISGHRSVSWYQQTPGQGLQFLFEYFSETQRNKGNFPGRFSGRQFSNSRSEMNVSTLELGDSALYLCASSLMGSGGQETQYFGPGTRLLVL.

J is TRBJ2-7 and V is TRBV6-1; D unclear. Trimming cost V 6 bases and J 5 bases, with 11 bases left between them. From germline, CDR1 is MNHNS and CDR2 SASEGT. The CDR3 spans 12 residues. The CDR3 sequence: CASREIFHEQYF. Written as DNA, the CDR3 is TGTGCCAGCAGGGAGATCTTCCACGAGCAGTACTTC.

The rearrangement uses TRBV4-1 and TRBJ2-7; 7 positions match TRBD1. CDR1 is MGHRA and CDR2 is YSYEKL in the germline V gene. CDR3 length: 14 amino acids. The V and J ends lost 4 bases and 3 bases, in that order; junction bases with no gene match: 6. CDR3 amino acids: CASSLVDRDYEQYF. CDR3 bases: TGCGCCAGCAGCCTAGTAGACAGGGACTACGAGCAGTACTTC.

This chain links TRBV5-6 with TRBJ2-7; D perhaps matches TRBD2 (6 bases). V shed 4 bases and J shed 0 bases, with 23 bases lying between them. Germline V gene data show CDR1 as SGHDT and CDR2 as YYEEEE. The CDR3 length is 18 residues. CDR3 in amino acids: CASSQLLTLAESSYEQYF. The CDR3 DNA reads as TGTGCCAGCAGCCAGCTTCTTACCTTAGCGGAGAGCTCCTACGAGCAGTACTTC.

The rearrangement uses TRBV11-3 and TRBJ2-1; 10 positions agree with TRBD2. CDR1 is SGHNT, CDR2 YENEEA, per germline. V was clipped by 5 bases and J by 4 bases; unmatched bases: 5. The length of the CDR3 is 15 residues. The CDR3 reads CASSPTSGVYNEQFF. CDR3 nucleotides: TGTGCCAGCAGCCCCACTAGCGGGGTATACAATGAGCAGTTCTTC.